A selection of T cell receptor beta chains follows, all from one sample in a study of blood T cell repertoires in COVID-19. Repertoires were generated with immunoSEQ multiplex PCR, while TCRdb's copy carries only in-frame clones and drops some. The sample has 240,000 or so clones, about 73% seen once. The sequenced material came from peripheral blood. The source of these receptors is an elderly woman with acute or convalescent COVID-19. The CDR3 runs from the conserved cysteine through the conserved F or W. The order of the fields is J gene, V gene, D gene, clone size, CDR3 DNA, CDR3 protein. The D gene is left open where the match is weak. Expanded clones get a size class; other rows say once, few or many, or leave the size out.

TRBJ1-5	TRBV5-1	-	-	TGCGCCAGCAACAGAGTTAGGGGCGCCAATCAGCCCCAGCATTTT	CASNRVRGANQPQHF
TRBJ2-1	TRBV27	TRBD2	-	TGTGCCAGCAGTTCTCTTAGCGGGACGATGTACAATGAGCAGTTCTTC	CASSSLSGTMYNEQFF
TRBJ2-7	TRBV4-1	-	-	TGCGCCAGCAGCCCATCACAGGGCACCTACGAGCAGTACTTC	CASSPSQGTYEQYF
TRBJ1-6	TRBV5-1	-	-	TGCGCCAGCAGCTTGGGGACAGCCGGGGCTTCACCCCTCCACTTT	CASSLGTAGASPLHF
TRBJ1-1	TRBV5-4	-	-	TGTGCCAGCAGCTTGGTAAGGGGAGAAGCTTTCTTT	CASSLVRGEAFF
TRBJ2-7	TRBV2	TRBD1	few	TGTGCCAGCAGTAAACAGGGGTTTGAGCAGTACTTC	CASSKQGFEQYF
TRBJ2-7	TRBV7-3	-	many	TGTGCCAGCAGCCGGGGGGACAGGCGGAACGAGCAGTACTTC	CASSRGDRRNEQYF
TRBJ1-1	TRBV7-3	-	-	TGTGCCAGCAGTCCATCCCCAGGGAACACTGAAGCTTTCTTT	CASSPSPGNTEAFF
TRBJ1-2	TRBV19	-	-	TGTGCCAGTAGTATAACGCCCTATACAGGAAACTATGGCTACACCTTC	CASSITPYTGNYGYTF
TRBJ1-4	TRBV4-1	TRBD1	many	TGCGCCAGCAGCCAAGGCGGGAACAGGGGGCTTATAGTTAACGAAAAACTGTTTTTT	CASSQGGNRGLIVNEKLFF
TRBJ1-2	TRBV12-3/TRBV12-4	-	-	TGTGCCAGCAGTGAGACTAACTATGGCTACACCTTC	CASSETNYGYTF
TRBJ1-5	TRBV12-3/TRBV12-4	-	few	TGTGCCAGCAGCTTAGGGGAGGATCAGCCCCAGCATTTT	CASSLGEDQPQHF
TRBJ2-7	TRBV7-2	TRBD2	-	TGTGCCAGCAGCCCAGGGACTAGCGGGCCCCGTGCCGCTCGTGAGCAGTACTTC	CASSPGTSGPRAAREQYF
TRBJ2-7	TRBV12-3/TRBV12-4	-	-	TGTGCCAGCAGTCAGGGTCTCTCTCAGTACTTC	CASSQGLSQYF
TRBJ2-2	TRBV11-3	-	few	TGTGCCAGCAGCGTCCAGGGCACCGGGGAGCTGTTTTTT	CASSVQGTGELFF
TRBJ2-1	TRBV10-1	TRBD1	-	TGCGCCAGCAGAGCCAGACAGGGGTCATCCTACAATGAGCAGTTCTTC	CASRARQGSSYNEQFF
TRBJ2-7	TRBV13	TRBD2	few	TGTGCCAGCAGCTTAGACCCCGGGTTCAGACTAGCGGGGGGCTACGAGCAGTACTTC	CASSLDPGFRLAGGYEQYF
TRBJ2-3	TRBV29-1	-	-	TGCAGCGTTGAAACTACACGGACTAGCACAGATACGCAGTATTTT	CSVETTRTSTDTQYF
TRBJ2-3	TRBV15	TRBD2	-	TGTGCCACCAGCAGGGCAGCGGGGGGGCGTGATACGCAGTATTTT	CATSRAAGGRDTQYF
TRBJ1-2	TRBV6-5	-	-	TGTGCCAGCGTCAAATCAGGGGAAGGCTATGGCTACACCTTC	CASVKSGEGYGYTF
TRBJ2-6	TRBV2	-	-	TGTGCCAGCATCTCTCGCTGGCGAGGGGGGGCCAACGTCCTGACTTTC	CASISRWRGGANVLTF
TRBJ2-3	TRBV19	TRBD2	-	TGTGCCAGTAGTATTGGAGCGGGGGGGCCAGATACGCAGTATTTT	CASSIGAGGPDTQYF
TRBJ2-3	TRBV20-1	TRBD2	few	TGCAGTGCTGGACTAGGAGATACGCAGTATTTT	CSAGLGDTQYF
TRBJ2-7	TRBV2	TRBD1	-	TGTGCCAGCAGCCGGACAGGCACGGGCGAGCAGTACTTC	CASSRTGTGEQYF
TRBJ1-1	TRBV5-4	-	-	TGTGCCAGCAGCTTGGCCGGTCGTATCACTGAAGCTTTCTTT	CASSLAGRITEAFF
TRBJ2-3	TRBV9	TRBD1	-	TGTGCCAGCAGCCCGACGGGACAGGGTAGCACAGATACGCAGTATTTT	CASSPTGQGSTDTQYF
TRBJ1-2	TRBV6-1	TRBD1	once	TGTGCCAGCAGTGATTTGACAGGGCCAAACTATGGCTACACCTTC	CASSDLTGPNYGYTF
TRBJ1-2	TRBV3-1/TRBV3-2	-	-	TGTGCCAGCAGGAGTCCCGGGGACTATGGCTACACCTTC	CASRSPGDYGYTF
TRBJ2-1	TRBV7-9	TRBD2	-	TGTGCCAGCAGGAAAAGCGGGAGGGCCAGCGATGAGCAGTTCTTC	CASRKSGRASDEQFF
TRBJ2-2	TRBV11-2	-	-	TGTGCCAGCAGCCCTGAGCGGTCCTCGTCGGTCACCGGGGAGCTGTTTTTT	CASSPERSSSVTGELFF
TRBJ1-1	TRBV2	-	-	TGTGCCAGCAGCGTACAGAGGAACACTGAAGCTTTCTTT	CASSVQRNTEAFF
TRBJ2-3	TRBV4-1	TRBD2	-	TGCGCCAGCAGCCAAGGGCCTAGCGGGAGAGGTACAGATACGCAGTATTTT	CASSQGPSGRGTDTQYF
TRBJ2-1	TRBV4-2	-	-	TGTGCCAGCAGCCAAGGAACGGGAGTGGGAAATGAGCAGTTCTTC	CASSQGTGVGNEQFF
TRBJ1-5	TRBV13	-	-	TGTGCCAGCAGCGCGGGAGGGCGAAATCAGCCCCAGCATTTT	CASSAGGRNQPQHF
TRBJ2-2	TRBV18	-	-	TGTGCCAGCACCGAACAGGGAACGAACACCGGGGAGCTGTTTTTT	CASTEQGTNTGELFF
TRBJ1-4	TRBV19	-	once	TGTGCCAGTAGTCCCGGAGGTGAAAAACTGTTTTTT	CASSPGGEKLFF
TRBJ1-6	TRBV20-1	-	few	TGCAGTGCTAGTCTAGGGGCTGGGTCACCCCTCCACTTT	CSASLGAGSPLHF
TRBJ2-7	TRBV2	-	once	TGTGCCAGCCAACAGGCTAACGAGCAGTACTTC	CASQQANEQYF
TRBJ1-3	TRBV6-1	TRBD1	-	TGTGCCAGCAGTGACAGGGGGCCTTACTCTGGAAACACCATATATTTT	CASSDRGPYSGNTIYF
TRBJ1-3	TRBV27	TRBD1	-	TGTGCCAGCAGTCCCCGGACAGGGATAGGAAACACCATATATTTT	CASSPRTGIGNTIYF
TRBJ2-7	TRBV5-1	TRBD1	-	TGCGCCAGCAGCTTGGACAGGGGCTACGAGCAGTACTTC	CASSLDRGYEQYF
TRBJ2-4	TRBV9	TRBD2	-	TGTGCCAGCAGCGTAGAAGCAGGCGGGGGGGCCAAAAACATTCAGTACTTC	CASSVEAGGGAKNIQYF
TRBJ2-1	TRBV14	-	-	TGTGCCAGCAGCCAGTTTTCAAGTTCGGGCTCCTACAATGAGCAGTTCTTC	CASSQFSSSGSYNEQFF
TRBJ1-2	TRBV7-9	TRBD1	once	TGTGCCAGCAGCCCTAGACGACAGGGGAACTATGGCTACACCTTC	CASSPRRQGNYGYTF
TRBJ2-5	TRBV10-3	TRBD2	-	TGTGCCATCAGTGAGGCTGGCGCGGGAGTGGAGACCCAGTACTTC	CAISEAGAGVETQYF
TRBJ2-1	TRBV4-1	TRBD2	few	TGCGCCAGCAGCCGGAGGGGTCAACGGGTAGGGAGGGATGAGCAGTTCTTC	CASSRRGQRVGRDEQFF
TRBJ2-1	TRBV7-2	TRBD1	-	TGTGCCAGCAGCCTAGAGGGACAGTCCAACTCCTACAATGAGCAGTTCTTC	CASSLEGQSNSYNEQFF
TRBJ1-2	TRBV30	-	few	TGTGCCTGGAGTCCCGCCCTTTGGGCTGAGAACTATGGCTACACCTTC	CAWSPALWAENYGYTF
TRBJ2-7	TRBV7-2	TRBD1	few	TGTGCCAGCAAGACAGGGGCTACCTCCTACGAGCAGTACTTC	CASKTGATSYEQYF
TRBJ1-1	TRBV6-2/TRBV6-3	TRBD1	few	TGTGCCAGCAGTTATTCCGGGACAGGGGGCGCTTTGGGCACTGAAGCTTTCTTT	CASSYSGTGGALGTEAFF
TRBJ1-1	TRBV4-1	-	-	TGCGCCAGCAGCCAACCCGTCAGGGGATCGAACACTGAAGCTTTCTTT	CASSQPVRGSNTEAFF
TRBJ1-2	TRBV3-1/TRBV3-2	TRBD1	-	TGTGCCAGCAGCTACGGGACAGGGCCTAACTATGGCTACACCTTC	CASSYGTGPNYGYTF
TRBJ2-1	TRBV3-1/TRBV3-2	-	once	TGTGCCAGCAGCCGACTAGGAGCGCTCGGGGAATACAATGAGCAGTTCTTC	CASSRLGALGEYNEQFF